The TCR beta chain under discussion was sequenced for a study of shared clonotypes between healthy human individuals. Adult donors, all healthy and HIV-negative, had no recent acute infections or vaccinations. TCRdb's table, derived via immunoSEQ multiplex PCR, lists solely in-frame clones and lacks some. The repertoire includes some 530,000 clones, over 70% of them detected once, and approximately 11% sits in the top ten. The V gene lost 4 bases and the J gene lost 0 bases, with 12 bases spanning the gap. CDR3 length equals 16 residues. Germline V CDR1 and CDR2: MNHEY, SVGAGI. The TCR was taken from a woman aged 40-49 years in good health. Some clones in this sample may be carry-over from other donors' samples. The specimen sequenced was PBMCs. This chain joins TRBV6-5 and TRBJ1-4; D may be TRBD1 (5 bases). The CDR3 sequence is CASSSSRGTTNEKLFF. The CDR3 DNA reads TGTGCCAGCAGTTCCTCGCGGGGGACAACTAATGAAAAACTGTTTTTT.